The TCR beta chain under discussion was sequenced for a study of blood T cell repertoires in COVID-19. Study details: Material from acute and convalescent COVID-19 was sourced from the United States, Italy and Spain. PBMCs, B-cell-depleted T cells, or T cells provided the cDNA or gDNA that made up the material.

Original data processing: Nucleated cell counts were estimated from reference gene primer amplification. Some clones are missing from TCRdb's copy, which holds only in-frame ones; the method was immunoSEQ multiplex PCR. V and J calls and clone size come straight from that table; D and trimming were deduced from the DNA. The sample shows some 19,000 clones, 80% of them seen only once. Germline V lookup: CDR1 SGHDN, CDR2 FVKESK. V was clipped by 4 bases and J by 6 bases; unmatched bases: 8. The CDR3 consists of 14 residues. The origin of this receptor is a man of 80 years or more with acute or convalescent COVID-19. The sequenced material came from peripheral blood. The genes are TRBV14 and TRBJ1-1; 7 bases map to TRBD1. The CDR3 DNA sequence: TGTGCCAGCAGCCCCCAGGGGGGTATTTCTGAAGCTTTCTTT. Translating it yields CASSPQGGISEAFF.